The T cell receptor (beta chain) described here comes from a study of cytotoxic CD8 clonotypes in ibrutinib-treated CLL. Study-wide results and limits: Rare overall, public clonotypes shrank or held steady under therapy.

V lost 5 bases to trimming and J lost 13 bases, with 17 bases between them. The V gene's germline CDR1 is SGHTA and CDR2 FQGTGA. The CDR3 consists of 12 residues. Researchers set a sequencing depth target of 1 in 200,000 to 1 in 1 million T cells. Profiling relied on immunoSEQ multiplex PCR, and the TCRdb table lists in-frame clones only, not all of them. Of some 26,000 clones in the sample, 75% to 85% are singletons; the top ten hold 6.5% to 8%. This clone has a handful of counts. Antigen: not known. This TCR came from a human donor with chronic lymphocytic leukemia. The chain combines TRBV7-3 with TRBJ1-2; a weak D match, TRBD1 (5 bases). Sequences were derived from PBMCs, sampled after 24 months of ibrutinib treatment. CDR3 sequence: CASSPQDRDLTF. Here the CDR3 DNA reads TGTGCCAGCAGCCCCCAGGACCGGGACCTCACCTTC.